One and the same sample provided the 2 T cell receptor beta chains below, sequenced in a study of blood T cell repertoires in COVID-19. Profiled with immunoSEQ multiplex PCR; TCRdb holds only in-frame clones, not every one. The sample shows 200,000 to 250,000 clones, roughly 87% of them seen only once. What was sequenced was PBMCs or T cells enriched from blood (not recorded which). These receptors were obtained from a man aged 30-40 years who had recovered from COVID-19.

This chain connects TRBV28 to TRBJ2-4; 15 bases are shared with TRBD2. Germline CDR1 is MDHEN and CDR2 is SYDVKM. With V trimmed by 3 bases and J by 3 bases, 12 bases remained unmatched. The CDR3 spans 20 residues. DNA of the CDR3: TGTGCCAGCAGTTTCTTCTACGGACTAGCGGGGGGGCAGTACAAAAACATTCAGTACTTC. Its translation is CASSFFYGLAGGQYKNIQYF.

The V and J genes are TRBV6-5 and TRBJ2-3; 7 bases line up with TRBD1. The CDR3 spans 15 residues. The germline CDR1 and CDR2 sequences are MNHEY and SVGAGI. The J segment lost 6 bases and the V segment lost 0 bases, leaving 6 bases of the junction unmatched. CDR3 nucleotide sequence: TGTGCCAGCAGTTACTCCTGGGACAGCAGCGATACGCAGTATTTT. This gives the protein CASSYSWDSSDTQYF.